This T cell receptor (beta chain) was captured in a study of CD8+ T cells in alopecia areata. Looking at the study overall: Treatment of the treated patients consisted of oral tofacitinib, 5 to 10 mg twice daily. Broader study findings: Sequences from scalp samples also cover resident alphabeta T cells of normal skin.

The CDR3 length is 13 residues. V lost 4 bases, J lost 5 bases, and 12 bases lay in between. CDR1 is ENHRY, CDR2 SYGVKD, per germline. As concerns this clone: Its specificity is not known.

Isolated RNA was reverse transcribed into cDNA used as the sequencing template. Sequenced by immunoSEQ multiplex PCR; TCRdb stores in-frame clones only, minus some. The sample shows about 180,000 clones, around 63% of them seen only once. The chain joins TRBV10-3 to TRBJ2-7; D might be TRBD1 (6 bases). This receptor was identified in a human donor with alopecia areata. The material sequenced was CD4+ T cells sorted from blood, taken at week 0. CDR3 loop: CAISAPEGDEQYF. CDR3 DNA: TGTGCCATCAGTGCCCCCGAGGGGGACGAGCAGTACTTC.